The source of this T cell receptor beta chain is a study of T cell responses to AZD1222 COVID-19 vaccine. Overall study: Pooling covered second doses at about 4 or about 12 weeks. Overall study results and limits: Spike-spanning, vaccine-associated CD4 TCRs were dominant at 160-218 and 743-854. Females outnumbered males among donors, who were mostly white British; clonal diversity was possibly underestimated.

Produced via immunoSEQ multiplex PCR; TCRdb's table is partial and in-frame only. The sample lists 100,000 to 150,000 clones, 88% seen once, with under 7% in the top ten. Germline V gene sequence: CDR1 LGHNA, CDR2 YNFKEQ. This CDR3 spans 13 amino acids. V lost 4 bases, J lost 9 bases, and 15 bases lay in between. With regard to this clone: Its antigen is unidentified.

The chain uses TRBV4-2 and TRBJ1-2; no definite D call. The sequence came from an adult in good health. The source was peripheral blood, collected on day 0 of AZD1222 vaccination. DNA for the CDR3: TGTGCCAGCAGCCGGGGTGATAGGGATAGCTACACCTTC. It specifies CASSRGDRDSYTF.